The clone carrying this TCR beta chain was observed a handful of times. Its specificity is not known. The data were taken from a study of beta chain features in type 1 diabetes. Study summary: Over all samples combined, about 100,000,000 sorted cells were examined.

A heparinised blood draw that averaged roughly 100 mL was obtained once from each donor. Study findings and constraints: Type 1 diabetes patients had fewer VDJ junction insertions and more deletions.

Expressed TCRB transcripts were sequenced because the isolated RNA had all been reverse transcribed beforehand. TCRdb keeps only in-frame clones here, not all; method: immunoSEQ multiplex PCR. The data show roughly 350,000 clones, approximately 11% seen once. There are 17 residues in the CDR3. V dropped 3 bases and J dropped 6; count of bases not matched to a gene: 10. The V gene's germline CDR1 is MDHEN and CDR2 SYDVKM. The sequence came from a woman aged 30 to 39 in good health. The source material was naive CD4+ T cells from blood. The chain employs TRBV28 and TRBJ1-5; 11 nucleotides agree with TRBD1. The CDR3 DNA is TGTGCCAGCAGTTTGTGGACAGGGGGCGATTCGGGTCAGCCCCAGCATTTT. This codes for CASSLWTGGDSGQPQHF.